What follows are 4 T cell receptor beta chains derived from one specimen sequenced in a study of blood T cell repertoires in COVID-19. Assay: immunoSEQ multiplex PCR; the TCRdb copy retains only in-frame clones and omits some. The sample includes around 130,000 clones, 88% of them seen just once. The sample taken for sequencing was peripheral blood. Every receptor here comes from a man in his sixties or seventies with active COVID-19.

The chain joins TRBV2 to TRBJ2-3; 9 bases agree with TRBD2. The CDR3 consists of 15 residues. The V segment lost 9 bases and the J segment 3 bases; nucleotides outside the gene matches: 10. From germline, CDR1 is SNHLY and CDR2 FYNNEI. The CDR3 DNA follows: TGTGCCAGTAGGATATCTAGCGGGGTAACAGATACGCAGTATTTT. It codes for CASRISSGVTDTQYF.

The chain's CDR3 is CASSQSWGGRDTEAFF. As DNA, the CDR3 is TGTGCCAGCAGCCAATCTTGGGGGGGGAGGGATACTGAAGCTTTCTTT. J is TRBJ1-1 and V is TRBV3-1 (or the pseudogene TRBV3-2); a weak D match, TRBD1 (5 bases). Deletions cut 2 bases from V and 5 bases from J, with 18 bases between. This CDR3 contains 16 residues. Germline CDR1 reads LGHDT; CDR2 reads YNNKEL (reference sequence).

The chain combines TRBV5-6 with TRBJ1-1; maybe TRBD1 (5 bases). This CDR3 comprises 15 residues. Germline assignment: CDR1 SGHDT and CDR2 YYEEEE. The V end lost 3 bases, the J end lost 3 bases, and 15 bases lay between the germline ends. CDR3 sequence (DNA): TGTGCCAGCAGCTCAGGCCCCCAGGGTTACACTGAAGCTTTCTTT. As protein: CASSSGPQGYTEAFF.

V usage is TRBV3-1 (or the pseudogene TRBV3-2) and J usage is TRBJ1-3; D gene uncertain. Germline CDR1 LGHDT, CDR2 YNNKEL (reference sequence). V lost 4 bases to trimming and J lost 1 base, with 8 bases between them. This CDR3 spans 14 amino acids. CDR3 sequence reads: CASSLDISGNTIYF. CDR3 in DNA: TGTGCCAGCAGCCTTGACATATCTGGAAACACCATATATTTT.